A single count supports the clone carrying this TCR beta chain. The CDR3 totals 14 residues. The germline V gene encodes CDR1 SGHVS and CDR2 FNYEAQ. V lost 5 bases and J lost 3, with 11 bases in between. TCRdb's table, derived via immunoSEQ multiplex PCR, lists solely in-frame clones and lacks some. The table shows fewer than 65,000 clones, with more than 70% occurring only once. This specimen comes from a study of technical replicates of blood from four donors. V and J are TRBV7-6 and TRBJ1-3; D is ambiguous. This TCR was recovered from a human donor in good health. Some clones in this sample may be carry-over from other donors' samples. The specimen was PBMCs. The CDR3 DNA sequence: TGTGCCAGCAGCCCCACGCCGGGTGGAAACACCATATATTTT. It translates to CASSPTPGGNTIYF.